The 3 T cell receptor beta chains below come from one sample, sequenced in a study of T-cell memory formation after mild COVID-19. From the 5' RACE reads, TCRdb called clonotypes with MiXCR, one entry per CDR3 protein. The sample consists of approximately 300,000 distinct CDR3 sequences, more than 15% of them appearing once. Sequencing was carried out using PBMCs or a T cell subset sorted from them (not recorded which). All receptors come from a man between 18 and 29 years old who had mild COVID-19 (a few samples of this study predate the infection). Cell type and time point are not known.

V usage is TRBV4-3 and J usage is TRBJ1-2; possible D gene TRBD1, 6 bases. CDR3 length: 14 amino acids. Trimming took off 1 base at V and 8 bases at J, with 14 bases between the two ends. Looked up from germline, CDR1 is LGHNA and CDR2 is YSLEER. CDR3 in amino acids: CASSQAATQGGYTF. The CDR3 DNA reads as TGCGCCAGCAGCCAAGCGGCGACCCAGGGGGGCTACACCTTC.

This clonotype was seen at least ten times. J is TRBJ2-3 and V is TRBV4-3, with D unclear. The length of the CDR3 is 15 residues. Germline V gene sequence: CDR1 LGHNA, CDR2 YSLEER. V shed 5 bases and J shed 2 bases, with 14 bases lying between them. The CDR3 region has the DNA TGCGCCAGCAGCGCCTCCGCGGTTAACACAGATACGCAGTATTTT. Translated: CASSASAVNTDTQYF.

V is TRBV6-6 and J is TRBJ2-7; maybe TRBD1 (5 bases). This CDR3 has 15 residues. Germline values: CDR1 MNHNY, CDR2 SVGAGI (reference sequence). V was cut by 6 bases and J by 0 bases, with 15 bases left in between. In nucleotides, the CDR3 is TGTGCCAGCAGGCACTCAATTCAGGGCTCCTACGAGCAGTACTTC. Residues: CASRHSIQGSYEQYF.